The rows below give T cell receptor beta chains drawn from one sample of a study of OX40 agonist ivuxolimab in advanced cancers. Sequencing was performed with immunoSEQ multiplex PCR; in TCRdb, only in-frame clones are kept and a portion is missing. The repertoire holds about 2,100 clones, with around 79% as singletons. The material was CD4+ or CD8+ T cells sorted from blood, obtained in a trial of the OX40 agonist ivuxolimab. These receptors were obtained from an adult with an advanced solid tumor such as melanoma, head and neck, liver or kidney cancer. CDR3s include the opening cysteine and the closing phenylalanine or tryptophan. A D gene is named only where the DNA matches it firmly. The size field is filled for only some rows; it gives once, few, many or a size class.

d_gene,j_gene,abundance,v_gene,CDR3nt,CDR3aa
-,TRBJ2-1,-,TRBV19,TGTGCCAGTAAATCCTCGCCGGCGGGAATAAACTACAATGAGCAGTTCTTC,CASKSSPAGINYNEQFF
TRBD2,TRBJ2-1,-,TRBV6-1,TGTGCCAGCAGTCGACTAGCGGGAGAGGAGGATGAGCAGTTCTTC,CASSRLAGEEDEQFF
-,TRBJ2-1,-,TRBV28,TGTGCCAGCAGGCTTCCGGGAGCCAATGAGCAGTTCTTC,CASRLPGANEQFF
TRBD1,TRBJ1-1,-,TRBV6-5,TGTGCCAGCAGTTACTCGCCCAGGGGGACTGAAGCTTTCTTT,CASSYSPRGTEAFF
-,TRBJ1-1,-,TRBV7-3,TGTGCCAGCAGCCTCGGACAGTTGAACACTGAAGCTTTCTTT,CASSLGQLNTEAFF
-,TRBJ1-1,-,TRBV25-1,TGTGCCAGCAGTGTAAGGGGGTTGACTGAAGCTTTCTTT,CASSVRGLTEAFF
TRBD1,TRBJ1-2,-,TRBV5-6,TGTGCCAGCAGCTTGGATACAGGGGGGTATGGCTACACCTTC,CASSLDTGGYGYTF
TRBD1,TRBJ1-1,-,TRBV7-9,TGTGCCAGCAGTTTACAGGGGTTGAACACTGAAGCTTTCTTT,CASSLQGLNTEAFF
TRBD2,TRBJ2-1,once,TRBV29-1,TGCAGCGTTGTGTCTAGCGGGAGTACTTACAATGAGCAGTTCTTC,CSVVSSGSTYNEQFF
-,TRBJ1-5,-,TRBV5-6,TGTGCCAGCAGCCGGGCGGACTATGCAAACCAGCCCCAGCATTTT,CASSRADYANQPQHF
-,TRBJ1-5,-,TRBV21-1,TGTGCCAGCAGCAATAGGAGGCCGACAGGGGTTGCCAATCAGCCCCAGCATTTT,CASSNRRPTGVANQPQHF
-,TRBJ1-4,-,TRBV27,TGTGCCAGCAGTTTCGGGTGGGGTAAAAGGGAACTGTTTTTT,CASSFGWGKRELFF
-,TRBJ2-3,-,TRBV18,TGTGCCAGCTCCTTACGTCTCACAGATACGCAGTATTTT,CASSLRLTDTQYF
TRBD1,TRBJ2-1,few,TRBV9,TGTGCCAGCACACAACAGGGGAACTCCTACAATGAGCAGTTCTTC,CASTQQGNSYNEQFF
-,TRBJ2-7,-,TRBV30,TGTGCCTGGAGTGTACTTAAGGAGCAGTACTTC,CAWSVLKEQYF
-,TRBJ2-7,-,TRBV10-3,TGTGCCATCAGTGAGGCGGAGGCACATCACGAGCAGTACTTC,CAISEAEAHHEQYF
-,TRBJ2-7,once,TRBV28,TGTGCCAGCAGTTTACTAGCTACCAGCTCCTACGAGCAGTACTTC,CASSLLATSSYEQYF
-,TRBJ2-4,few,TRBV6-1,TGTGCCAGCAGTGAACTACAGGTTCCCATTCAGTACTTC,CASSELQVPIQYF
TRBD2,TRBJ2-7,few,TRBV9,TGTGCCAGCAGCGTAGGGCGGGAGGTGGCCTACGAGCAGTACTTC,CASSVGREVAYEQYF
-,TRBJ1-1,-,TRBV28,TGTGCCAGCAGTTCCCCGTGGACTACTGAAGCTTTCTTT,CASSSPWTTEAFF
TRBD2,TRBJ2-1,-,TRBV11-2,TGTGCCAGCAGCTTAGATCCGGGACTATCCGGTGAGCAGTTCTTC,CASSLDPGLSGEQFF
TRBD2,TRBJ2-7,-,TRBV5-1,TGCGCCAGCAGCTCTCCCACTAGCGGAGCCGTCGAGCAGTACTTC,CASSSPTSGAVEQYF
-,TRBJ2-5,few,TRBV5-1,TGCGCCAGCAGCCAGGATTCAGGGACCCAGTACTTC,CASSQDSGTQYF
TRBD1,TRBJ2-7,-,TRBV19,TGTGCCAGTAGTCTCGACAGGGACGACGAGCAGTACTTC,CASSLDRDDEQYF
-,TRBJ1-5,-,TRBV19,TGTGCCAGTAGTATAGGGTATAGCAATCAGCCCCAGCATTTT,CASSIGYSNQPQHF
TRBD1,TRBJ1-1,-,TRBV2,TGTGCCAGCAGATTCCCCCGGGACAGGGGAGGTGGGATGAACACTGAAGCTTTCTTT,CASRFPRDRGGGMNTEAFF
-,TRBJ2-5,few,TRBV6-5,TGTGCCAGCAGACCCCTGGGAGCGGAAGGGGAGACCCAGTACTTC,CASRPLGAEGETQYF
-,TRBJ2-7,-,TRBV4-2,TGTGCCAGCAGCCACCCACCACTCGACGAGCAGTACTTC,CASSHPPLDEQYF
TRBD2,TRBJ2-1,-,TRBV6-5,TGTGCCAGCAGACTCGGACTAGCGGAATACAATGAGCAGTTCTTC,CASRLGLAEYNEQFF
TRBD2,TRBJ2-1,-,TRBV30,TGTGCCTGGAGTTTTAGCGGGAGGGGGAACAATGAGCAGTTCTTC,CAWSFSGRGNNEQFF
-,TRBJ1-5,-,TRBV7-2,TGTGCCAGCAGCTTAGGAGGGTTTGGTAATCAGCCCCAGCATTTT,CASSLGGFGNQPQHF
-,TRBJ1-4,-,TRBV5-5,TGTGCCAGCAGAGCAGAGGTGGGGGGACGGAAAGAAAAACTGTTTTTT,CASRAEVGGRKEKLFF
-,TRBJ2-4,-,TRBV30,TGTGCCTGGAGTGTCCTGGGAGAAGTTCAGTACTTC,CAWSVLGEVQYF
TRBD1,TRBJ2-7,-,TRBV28,TGTGCCAGCAAGGCTAGCAGGGGGTCCTCAAGGAGCTCCTACGAGCAGTACTTC,CASKASRGSSRSSYEQYF
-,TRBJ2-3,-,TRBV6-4,TGTGCCAGCAGTGACGCGGGTGGCACAGATACGCAGTATTTT,CASSDAGGTDTQYF
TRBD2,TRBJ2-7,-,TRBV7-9,TGTGCCAGCAGCCCGGGGGGGTACGAGCAGTACTTC,CASSPGGYEQYF
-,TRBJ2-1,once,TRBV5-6,TGTGCCAGCAGCTGGGACACCAGCTCCTACAATGAGCAGTTCTTC,CASSWDTSSYNEQFF
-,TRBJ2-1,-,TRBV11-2,TGTGCCAGCAGACTTTCGGGGGAGCAGTTCTTC,CASRLSGEQFF
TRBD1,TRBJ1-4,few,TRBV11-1,TGTGCCAGCAGCTGGGGACGACAGGGTCCGTTTTTT,CASSWGRQGPFF
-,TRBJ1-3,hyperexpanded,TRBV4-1,TGCGCCAGCAGCCTTAGACTGTCCGGGACTCCCTTGGAAAACACCATATATTTT,CASSLRLSGTPLENTIYF
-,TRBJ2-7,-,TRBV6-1,TGTGCCAGCACCCATGGCGGCTACGAGCAGTACTTC,CASTHGGYEQYF
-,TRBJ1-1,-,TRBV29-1,TGCAGCGTTGCTAGTCAGGGCCCGAACACTGAAGCTTTCTTT,CSVASQGPNTEAFF
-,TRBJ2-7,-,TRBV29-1,TGCAGCGTTGGGGGCGTCGGGGGATACGAGCAGTACTTC,CSVGGVGGYEQYF
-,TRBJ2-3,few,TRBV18,TGTGCCAGCTCACCGTCATCAGTACAGGGAACCATCACAGATACGCAGTATTTT,CASSPSSVQGTITDTQYF
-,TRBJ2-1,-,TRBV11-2,TGTGCCAGCAGCTCCGGGGGACTTCCTTACAATGAGCAGTTCTTC,CASSSGGLPYNEQFF
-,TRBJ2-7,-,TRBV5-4,TGTGCCAGCGCCCCAGTTGATACCTACGAGCAGTACTTC,CASAPVDTYEQYF
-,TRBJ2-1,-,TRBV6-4,TGTGCCAGCAGTGACTCGGCAGAAAAGCTTCATGAGCAGTTCTTC,CASSDSAEKLHEQFF
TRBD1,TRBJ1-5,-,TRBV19,TGTGCCAGTAGTATAGATTGGACAGGGTTCAATCAGCCCCAGCATTTT,CASSIDWTGFNQPQHF
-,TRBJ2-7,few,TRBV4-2,TGTGCCAGCAGCCAAGAATCGACGGGATCCTACGAGCAGTACTTC,CASSQESTGSYEQYF
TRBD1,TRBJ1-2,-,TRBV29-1,TGCAGCGTCCGGGACAGCACCTATGGCTACACCTTC,CSVRDSTYGYTF
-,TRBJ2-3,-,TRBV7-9,TGTGCCAGCAGCTTAGTTTCCCTCACAGATACGCAGTATTTT,CASSLVSLTDTQYF
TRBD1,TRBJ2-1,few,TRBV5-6,TGTGCCAGCAGCTTGGGGGACAGAGCCTACAATGAGCAGTTCTTC,CASSLGDRAYNEQFF
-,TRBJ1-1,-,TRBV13,TGTGCCAGCACCCAGCTGCGGGGGATGAACACTGAAGCTTTCTTT,CASTQLRGMNTEAFF
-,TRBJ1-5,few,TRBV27,TGTGCCACCCGGGGCGGAGGGAGCAATCAGCCCCAGCATTTT,CATRGGGSNQPQHF
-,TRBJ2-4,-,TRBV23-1,TGCGCCAGCAGTCAATCCAGGGGAAACATTCAGTACTTC,CASSQSRGNIQYF
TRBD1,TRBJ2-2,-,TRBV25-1,TGTGCCAGCAGTGCCCCGGACAGGGACACCGGGGAGCTGTTTTTT,CASSAPDRDTGELFF
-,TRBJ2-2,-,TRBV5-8,TGTGCCAGCAGCTTGTTTCTGGGGAACACCGGGGAGCTGTTTTTT,CASSLFLGNTGELFF
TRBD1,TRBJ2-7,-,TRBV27,TGTGCCAGCAGGGACAGGCCACTCTACGAGCAGTACTTC,CASRDRPLYEQYF
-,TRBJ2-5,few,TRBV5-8,TGTGCCAGCAGCTCCAGTGGGGGAATGGAAGAGACCCAGTACTTC,CASSSSGGMEETQYF
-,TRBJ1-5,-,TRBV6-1,TGTGCCAGCAGTGAAGTCACACAGCATTTT,CASSEVTQHF